The 30 T cell receptor beta chains below all came from one sample that was sequenced in a study of blood T cell repertoires in COVID-19. Using immunoSEQ multiplex PCR, the repertoire was profiled, and TCRdb retains in-frame clones only, with some absent. The sample includes 55,000 to 80,000 clones, 74% seen only once; the top ten take roughly 30%. The specimen sequenced was peripheral blood. The receptor source for this set is an elderly woman with acute or convalescent COVID-19.

The genes are TRBV10-3 and TRBJ2-1; 8 bases agree with TRBD2. V lost 10 bases to trimming and J lost 6 bases; unmatched junction nucleotides: 11. The CDR3 is 14 amino acids. Germline V gives CDR1 ENHRY, CDR2 SYGVKD. CDR3 sequence (DNA): TGTGCCACCCAGCGGGAGCCGATATCCAATGAGCAGTTCTTC. Encoded protein: CATQREPISNEQFF.

The gene calls are TRBV6-1 and TRBJ2-7; 8 positions match TRBD2. Germline-derived CDR1 and CDR2 are MNHNS and SASEGT. The J segment lost 6 bases and the V segment lost 1 base, leaving 5 bases of the junction unmatched. The length of the CDR3 is 14 residues. The CDR3: CASSEVRGTSEQYF. The CDR3 DNA reads TGTGCCAGCAGTGAAGTTCGGGGGACTAGCGAGCAGTACTTC.

This chain connects TRBV2 to TRBJ2-2; the match to TRBD2 covers 7 bases. Trimming at V came to 8 bases and at J to 7 bases, leaving 13 bases not matched to a gene. This CDR3 comprises 15 residues. The germline V gene encodes CDR1 SNHLY and CDR2 FYNNEI. The CDR3 is CASQRLAGAGGELFF. The CDR3 DNA sequence: TGTGCCAGCCAAAGGTTGGCGGGAGCGGGCGGGGAGCTGTTTTTT. The variable domain in full, with the rest retrieved from reference TRBV2 and TRBJ2-2, is EPEVTQTPSHQVTQMGQEVILRCVPISNHLYFYWYRQILGQKVEFLVSFYNNEISEKSEIFDDQFSVERPDGSNFTLKIRSTKLEDSAMYFCASQRLAGAGGELFFGEGSRLTVL.

The chain couples TRBV9 to TRBJ1-1; D might be TRBD1 (6 bases). This CDR3 has 17 amino acids. With 0 bases removed from V and 3 bases from J, the gap between germline ends came to 18 bases. Germline CDR1 reads SGDLS; CDR2 reads YYNGEE. The CDR3: CASSVGVTRGGDTEAFF. The CDR3 DNA follows: TGTGCCAGCAGCGTAGGGGTCACCAGGGGAGGGGACACTGAAGCTTTCTTT.

This clone was seen a few times. The chain is built from TRBV27 and TRBJ1-6, with D possibly TRBD1 on 5 matching bases. This CDR3 is built from 13 residues. Germline V gene sequence: CDR1 MNHEY, CDR2 SMNVEV (reference sequence). The V and J ends lost 4 bases and 10 bases respectively, with 11 bases between them. In DNA form, the CDR3 reads TGTGCCAGCAGTTCCCGGGGGGGGTCACCCCTCCACTTT. Its translation is CASSSRGGSPLHF.

This rearrangement joins TRBV7-9 to TRBJ2-1, with 8 bases matching TRBD1. Germline CDR1 SEHNR, CDR2 FQNEAQ (reference sequence). Trimming cost V 5 bases and J 3 bases; bases outside gene matches: 6. CDR3 length: 15 residues. The CDR3 region has the DNA TGTGCCAGCAGCCCACCGGGACAGGTCTACAATGAGCAGTTCTTC. Translating it yields CASSPPGQVYNEQFF. Full variable domain (outside the CDR3, taken from reference TRBV7-9 and TRBJ2-1): DTGVSQNPRHKITKRGQNVTFRCDPISEHNRLYWYRQTLGQGPEFLTYFQNEAQLEKSRLLSDRFSAERPKGSFSTLEIQRTEQGDSAMYLCASSPPGQVYNEQFFGPGTRLTVL.

The genes are TRBV7-9 and TRBJ2-4, with D perhaps matching TRBD2 (6 bases). Trimming took off 3 bases at V and 0 bases at J, with 12 bases between the two ends. The CDR3 extends over 16 amino acids. Germline CDR1 is SEHNR and CDR2 is FQNEAQ (reference sequence). The CDR3 region has the DNA TGTGCCAGCAGCTTCGGAGGGTATCTAGCCAAAAACATTCAGTACTTC. This sequence encodes CASSFGGYLAKNIQYF.

The V call is TRBV6-2 or TRBV6-3, the J call TRBJ1-1; TRBD1 aligns across 11 bases. CDR1 is MNHEY, CDR2 SVGEGT, per germline. V shed 2 bases and J 1 base; nucleotides not matched to a gene: 3. The CDR3 extends over 16 amino acids. The CDR3 here is CASSYPGQGANTEAFF. The DNA for the CDR3 is TGTGCCAGCAGTTACCCTGGACAGGGGGCGAACACTGAAGCTTTCTTT.

The chain joins TRBV6-5 to TRBJ2-7; D possibly corresponds to TRBD2 (5 bases). This CDR3 has 14 residues. Germline lookup yields CDR1 MNHEY and CDR2 SVGAGI. Trimming took off 6 bases at V and 2 bases at J, with 14 bases between the two ends. The CDR3: CASRSRRGPYEQYF. The CDR3 DNA follows: TGTGCCAGCAGGTCCCGCCGGGGTCCCTACGAGCAGTACTTC.

This chain connects TRBV19 to TRBJ1-2, with D perhaps matching TRBD1 (5 bases). The CDR3 loop spans 15 amino acids. CDR1 is LNHDA and CDR2 is SQIVND in the germline V gene (reference sequence). Trimming left V 1 base short and J 5 bases short, with 14 bases between. The CDR3 nucleotides are TGTGCCAGTAGTATAGGAGGAGGGACTGGATATGGCTACACCTTC. Translated, it gives CASSIGGGTGYGYTF.

The rearrangement uses TRBV29-1 and TRBJ2-3, with D perhaps TRBD1 (6 bases). Germline V gene data show CDR1 as SQVTM and CDR2 as ANQGSEA. Trimming removed 6 bases at V and 7 bases at J, with 8 bases between. The CDR3 length is 10 residues. The CDR3 loop reads CSVGQHTQYF. CDR3 in DNA: TGCAGCGTCGGACAGCATACGCAGTATTTT.

This chain connects TRBV15 to TRBJ1-6; weak D call: TRBD1 (5 bases). The CDR3 consists of 15 residues. V lost 2 bases and J lost 6, with 11 bases in between. CDR1 and CDR2 (germline): LNHNV, YYDKDF (reference sequence). CDR3 region: CATSRWGGGNSPLHF. CDR3 in DNA: TGTGCCACCAGCAGATGGGGCGGGGGTAATTCACCCCTCCACTTT.

The chain recombines TRBV24-1 with TRBJ2-1, with TRBD1 matching 11 bases. This CDR3 has 16 amino acids. V shed 6 bases and J 7 bases; nucleotides not matched to a gene: 10. Looked up from germline, CDR1 is KGHDR and CDR2 is SFDVKD. CDR3 nucleotides: TGTGCCACCAGTCTCTCGGGACAGGGGGTAGGGAATGAGCAGTTCTTC. This translates into CATSLSGQGVGNEQFF.

V is TRBV2 and J is TRBJ1-2; TRBD1 is a possible D gene (6 bases). CDR1 SNHLY and CDR2 FYNNEI come from the germline V gene. Between the trimmed V and J ends, which lost 8 bases and 3 bases, there was a span of 19 bases. The CDR3 is 15 amino acids. The CDR3 nucleotides read TGTGCCAGCGGTTACGAGGGCAGGGGAGACTATGGCTACACCTTC. Its protein is CASGYEGRGDYGYTF.

In its sample, this clone was seen a few times. The genes are TRBV18 and TRBJ2-7; D may be TRBD2 (6 bases). Germline values: CDR1 KGHSH, CDR2 LQKENI. V lost 1 base and J 3 bases, leaving 10 bases between the germline ends. The CDR3 extends over 14 amino acids. The CDR3, as DNA: TGTGCCAGCTCACCACGAGCGGAGGGCTACGAGCAGTACTTC. This translates into CASSPRAEGYEQYF. The full variable domain, in which reference TRBV18 and TRBJ2-7 provide the parts outside the CDR3, is NAGVMQNPRHLVRRRGQEARLRCSPMKGHSHVYWYRQLPEEGLKFMVYLQKENIIDESGMPKERFSAEFPKEGPSILRIQQVVRGDSAAYFCASSPRAEGYEQYFGPGTRLTVT.

Only a few counts were recorded for this clone. The rearrangement links TRBV4-3 to TRBJ2-3; 8 bases are a match to TRBD2. CDR3 length: 15 residues. V lost 4 bases, J lost 5 bases, and 8 bases stayed unmatched. The germline V gene encodes CDR1 LGHNA and CDR2 YSLEER. The CDR3 nucleotides are TGCGCCAGCAGCCGCTCTAGCGGGCGCGGAGATACGCAGTATTTT. Protein product: CASSRSSGRGDTQYF.

This chain connects TRBV5-4 to TRBJ1-4; TRBD1 aligns across 8 bases. The junction had 1 base not matched to a gene; V was cut back by 2 bases and J by 7 bases. The germline V gene has CDR1 SGHNT and CDR2 YYREEE (reference sequence). The CDR3 covers 13 residues. The CDR3 spells CASSFGQGEKLFF. The CDR3 bases are TGTGCCAGCAGCTTCGGACAGGGTGAAAAACTGTTTTTT.

This clone has a handful of counts. The genes are TRBV5-4 and TRBJ2-7; TRBD1 matches 8 bases. This CDR3 spans 15 amino acids. After removal of 0 bases from V and 7 bases from J, the junction contained 9 bases not matched to a gene. CDR1 SGHNT and CDR2 YYREEE come from the germline V gene (reference sequence). The CDR3 region is CASSLAGQGAREQYF. CDR3 nucleotides: TGTGCCAGCAGCTTGGCCGGCCAGGGGGCGAGAGAGCAGTACTTC.

The chain couples TRBV5-6 to TRBJ2-3; TRBD2 agrees at 11 bases. V gave up 4 bases and J gave up 4 bases; unmatched junction bases: 5. The germline CDR1 and CDR2 sequences are SGHDT and YYEEEE. This CDR3 is built from 15 residues. As DNA, the CDR3 is TGTGCCAGCAGCCGTAGCGGGAGGGCGTCAGATACGCAGTATTTT. Amino acid sequence: CASSRSGRASDTQYF.

This clone was seen more than once but under ten times. The chain employs TRBV15 and TRBJ2-5; D is unresolved. Germline V gene data show CDR1 as LNHNV and CDR2 as YYDKDF (reference sequence). There are 11 residues in the CDR3. V was clipped by 8 bases and J by 7 bases, with 11 bases between them. This CDR3 reads CATSRSGTQYF. CDR3 coding DNA: TGTGCCACCTCTCGGTCGGGGACCCAGTACTTC. Filled out from reference TRBV15 and TRBJ2-5, the complete variable domain reads DAMVIQNPRYQVTQFGKPVTLSCSQTLNHNVMYWYQQKSSQAPKLLFHYYDKDFNNEADTPDNFQSRRPNTSFCFLDIRSPGLGDTAMYLCATSRSGTQYFGPGTRLLVL.

The V call is TRBV19, the J call TRBJ2-3, with unresolved D. The CDR3 totals 13 residues. CDR1 is LNHDA, CDR2 SQIVND, per germline (reference sequence). V was shortened by 8 bases and J by 1 base, with 10 bases between the two germline ends. The CDR3 DNA reads TGTGCCAGTGATCCGGGTGGCACAGATACGCAGTATTTT. This gives the protein CASDPGGTDTQYF.

This clone was counted once. The chain employs TRBV10-3 and TRBJ2-1, with a weak D call TRBD2 (5 bases). V lost 7 bases and J lost 0, with 10 bases in between. The length of the CDR3 is 14 residues. Germline CDR1 is ENHRY and CDR2 is SYGVKD. The CDR3 nucleotides are TGTGCCATCATGGACTCGAGCTCCTACAATGAGCAGTTCTTC. It encodes CAIMDSSSYNEQFF.

The rearrangement joins TRBV10-1 to TRBJ2-1, with TRBD2 matching over 10 bases. Germline trimming cut 2 bases from V and 2 bases from J; bases unmatched to any gene: 9. CDR3 length equals 18 residues. Germline V gene lookup returns CDR1 WNHNN and CDR2 SYGVQD (reference sequence). CDR3 DNA: TGCGCCAGCAGTGAGAGGCTAGCGGGAGCGACCCCCTACAATGAGCAGTTCTTC. This encodes CASSERLAGATPYNEQFF.

The genes are TRBV15 and TRBJ2-5; D gene unclear. The V end lost 3 bases, the J end lost 8 bases, and 13 bases lay between the germline ends. CDR1 is LNHNV, CDR2 YYDKDF, per germline (reference sequence). CDR3 length equals 13 residues. The CDR3 region has the DNA TGTGCCACCAGCAGCCTCCCAGTCCCAACCCAGTACTTC. It yields the protein CATSSLPVPTQYF.

The V gene is TRBV19, the J gene TRBJ1-2, with 11 bases aligning to TRBD1. This CDR3 comprises 14 residues. The germline gives CDR1 LNHDA, CDR2 SQIVND (reference sequence). V dropped 5 bases and J dropped 6; count of bases not matched to a gene: 5. In nucleotides, the CDR3 is TGTGCCAGTAGTTTGGACAGGGGGCAAAATGGCTACACCTTC. Encoded protein: CASSLDRGQNGYTF.

This rearrangement joins TRBV24-1 to TRBJ2-2, with D tentatively TRBD1 (6 bases). Germline values: CDR1 KGHDR, CDR2 SFDVKD. Trimming removed 6 bases at V and 6 bases at J, with 16 bases between. The CDR3 runs 15 residues. The CDR3 DNA reads as TGTGCCACCAGTAAAGGGACACTACGTCCCGGGGAGCTGTTTTTT. This codes for CATSKGTLRPGELFF.

The rearrangement links TRBV20-1 to TRBJ1-1, with no clear D. The CDR3 has 11 amino acids. With 6 bases removed from V and 4 bases from J, the gap between germline ends came to 9 bases. CDR1 and CDR2 from the germline V gene are DFQATT and SNEGSKA (reference sequence). The CDR3 DNA follows: TGCAGTGCAAGCGGCGGCACTGAAGCTTTCTTT. Amino acid sequence: CSASGGTEAFF.

This clone has just one count. The chain links TRBV15 to TRBJ2-1; 9 bases agree with TRBD2. This CDR3 comprises 15 residues. CDR1 is LNHNV and CDR2 is YYDKDF in the germline V gene (reference sequence). The V gene end was trimmed by 5 bases and the J gene end by 7 bases; junction bases not matched to a gene: 9. Here the CDR3 reads CATSPASGRKNEQFF. CDR3 coding DNA: TGTGCCACCAGCCCAGCCAGCGGGAGGAAGAATGAGCAGTTCTTC.

This chain connects TRBV7-8 to TRBJ2-7; 8 nucleotides line up with TRBD1. V was pared by 5 bases and J by 3 bases, with 6 bases of the junction left unmatched. Germline V gene data show CDR1 as SGHVS and CDR2 as FQNEAQ. The length of the CDR3 is 14 residues. Written as DNA, the CDR3 is TGTGCCAGCAGCCAACCAGGGGGCGGCTACGAGCAGTACTTC. Encoded protein: CASSQPGGGYEQYF.

V usage is TRBV19 and J usage is TRBJ2-7; the match to TRBD1 covers 9 bases. Trimming removed 4 bases from V and 3 bases from J; junction bases left unmatched: 1. The CDR3 is made up of 13 amino acids. The V gene's germline CDR1 is LNHDA and CDR2 SQIVND (reference sequence). The CDR3 bases are TGTGCCAGTAGTAGGGACAGGGACTACGAGCAGTACTTC. This codes for CASSRDRDYEQYF. Full variable domain (outside the CDR3, taken from reference TRBV19 and TRBJ2-7): DGGITQSPKYLFRKEGQNVTLSCEQNLNHDAMYWYRQDPGQGLRLIYYSQIVNDFQKGDIAEGYSVSREKKESFPLTVTSAQKNPTAFYLCASSRDRDYEQYFGPGTRLTVT.